Given below is one T cell receptor beta chain in context. This sample is part of a study of control samples from healthy donors and cancer patients. Repertoires were generated with immunoSEQ multiplex PCR, while TCRdb's copy carries only in-frame clones and drops some. Of some 130,000 clones in the sample, roughly 92% are singletons; the top ten hold around 6%. Germline lookup yields CDR1 SGDLS and CDR2 YYNGEE. With 4 bases removed from V and 7 bases from J, the gap between germline ends came to 7 bases. This CDR3 comprises 11 residues. The chain recombines TRBV9 with TRBJ2-3; D is ambiguous. Input material: blood. The sequence came from a man younger than 35 in good health. DNA for the CDR3: TGTGCCAGCAGCCTAGGGAATACGCAGTATTTT. As protein: CASSLGNTQYF.